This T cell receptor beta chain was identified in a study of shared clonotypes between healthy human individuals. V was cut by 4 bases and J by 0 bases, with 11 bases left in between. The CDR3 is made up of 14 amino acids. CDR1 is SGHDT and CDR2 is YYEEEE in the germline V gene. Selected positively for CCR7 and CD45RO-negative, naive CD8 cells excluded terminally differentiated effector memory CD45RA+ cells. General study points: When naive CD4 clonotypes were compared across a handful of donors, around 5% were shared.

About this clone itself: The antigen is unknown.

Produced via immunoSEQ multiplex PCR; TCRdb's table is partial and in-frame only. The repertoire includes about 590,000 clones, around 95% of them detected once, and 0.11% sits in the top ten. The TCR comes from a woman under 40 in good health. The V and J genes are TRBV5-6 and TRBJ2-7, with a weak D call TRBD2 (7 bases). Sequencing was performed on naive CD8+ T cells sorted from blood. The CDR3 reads CASSEGGSSYEQYF. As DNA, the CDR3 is TGTGCCAGCAGCGAGGGGGGGAGCTCCTACGAGCAGTACTTC.